This paragraph reports one T cell receptor beta chain. Its antigen remains unidentified. Profiling relied on immunoSEQ multiplex PCR, and the TCRdb table lists in-frame clones only, not all of them. The sample has some 64,000 clones, around 93% seen once. The V gene end was trimmed by 10 bases and the J gene end by 4 bases; junction bases not matched to a gene: 9. The length of the CDR3 is 13 residues. The V gene's germline CDR1 is MDHEN and CDR2 SYDVKM. The sample comes from a study of OX40 agonist ivuxolimab in advanced cancers. Broader study findings: The authors did not determine the antigen specificity of the expanded peripheral T cells. Blood T cells, both CD4+ and CD8+, expanded clonally by week 6 at 0.1 to 3.0 mg/kg.

The V and J genes are TRBV28 and TRBJ2-7; 8 nucleotides align to TRBD1. This sample comprised CD4+ or CD8+ T cells sorted from blood, obtained in a trial of the OX40 agonist ivuxolimab. The TCR sequence derives from an adult with an advanced solid tumor such as melanoma, head and neck, liver or kidney cancer. The CDR3 reads CATDRGGFYEQYF. The CDR3 DNA follows: TGTGCCACCGACAGGGGCGGTTTTTACGAGCAGTACTTC.